The present entry profiles one T cell receptor (beta chain) with its context. Within the sample, other DNA sequences also encode this same CDR3. Sequenced material consisted of expressed TCRB transcripts (all of the isolated RNA was reverse transcribed). Naive, central memory and regulatory T cell samples averaged about 3.3 million immunoSEQ reads each. Clones were read by immunoSEQ multiplex PCR, and TCRdb kept only the in-frame ones, dropping some. The sample holds 110,000 to 150,000 clones, about a tenth seen once. V lost 0 bases and J 13 bases, leaving 8 bases between the germline ends. The CDR3 is 12 amino acids. Germline CDR1 and CDR2: SGDLS and YYNGEE. The data belong to a study of beta chain features in type 1 diabetes. For the study at large: Sorted cell examination encompassed around 100,000,000 cells across all samples.

The sequenced sample consisted of central memory CD4+ T cells from blood. The origin of this receptor is a middle-aged woman in good health. The chain couples TRBV9 to TRBJ1-6; D ambiguous. The CDR3 loop reads CASSVVGGPLHF. The CDR3 DNA follows: TGTGCCAGCAGCGTAGTAGGAGGGCCCCTCCACTTT. Using reference TRBV9 and TRBJ1-6 for the parts outside the CDR3, the full variable domain is DSGVTQTPKHLITATGQRVTLRCSPRSGDLSVYWYQQSLDQGLQFLIQYYNGEERAKGNILERFSAQQFPDLHSELNLSSLELGDSALYFCASSVVGGPLHFGNGTRLTVT.